This TCR beta chain was obtained from a study of radiation and T cells in renal cell carcinoma. Time point in this sample: blood 2 weeks post-SBRT. Treatment specified: 15 Gy SBRT to primary tumor, nephrectomy 4 weeks later. Radiation-treated patients gave blood at baseline, week 2 and week 4. Study-wide results and limits: From baseline, blood top tumor clonotypes peaked at 2 weeks post-radiation.

A word on this clone: Its antigen remains unknown.

The CDR3 length is 16 residues. V dropped 4 bases and J dropped 5; count of bases not matched to a gene: 8. CDR1 MDHEN and CDR2 SYDVKM come from the germline V gene. Measured with immunoSEQ multiplex PCR; TCRdb has only the in-frame clones, and not every one. The repertoire holds roughly 80,000 clones, 65% to 90% seen once, with around 21% in the top ten. The material sequenced was blood, taken from a patient whose treatment included radiotherapy and nephrectomy. The chain recombines TRBV28 with TRBJ2-5; 12 bases align to TRBD1. The TCR was taken from a woman aged 45-65 years with renal cell carcinoma. The CDR3 sequence: CASSSPGTGGRETQYF. Here the CDR3 DNA reads TGTGCCAGCAGTTCCCCCGGGACAGGGGGCCGGGAGACCCAGTACTTC. The full variable domain, rest sourced from reference TRBV28 and TRBJ2-5, is DVKVTQSSRYLVKRTGEKVFLECVQDMDHENMFWYRQDPGLGLRLIYFSYDVKMKEKGDIPEGYSVSREKKERFSLILESASTNQTSMYLCASSSPGTGGRETQYFGPGTRLLVL.